The 2 T cell receptor beta chains listed next were all sequenced from one sample in a study of shared clonotypes between healthy human individuals. Here immunoSEQ multiplex PCR was the method, and the copy in TCRdb shows in-frame clones only, minus some. The sample has around 1.9 million clones, roughly 91% seen once. Naive CD8 cells lacked CD45RO and underwent positive selection for CCR7, leaving out terminally differentiated effector memory CD45RA+ cells. Sequencing was performed on naive CD8+ T cells from PBMCs. The source of these receptors is a man younger than 30 in good health. Some clones in this sample may be carry-over from other donors' samples.

The gene calls are TRBV6-5 and TRBJ2-1; D is perhaps TRBD2 (6 bases). The V gene lost 0 bases and the J gene lost 15 bases, with 21 bases spanning the gap. The germline V gene encodes CDR1 MNHEY and CDR2 SVGAGI. The CDR3 is 15 residues long. The CDR3 bases are TGTGCCAGCAGTTACTCGCCTTCTAGCGTCGCGGTAGGGTTCTTC. Amino acid sequence: CASSYSPSSVAVGFF.

The J gene is TRBJ2-1, the V gene TRBV5-6; unclear D gene. The germline V gene has CDR1 SGHDT and CDR2 YYEEEE. The CDR3 covers 12 residues. Trimming pared 2 bases from V and 11 bases from J, leaving 11 bases between. The CDR3 DNA reads TGTGCCAGCAGCTTCGGCGGTTCGAAGCAGTTCTTC. Translated: CASSFGGSKQFF.